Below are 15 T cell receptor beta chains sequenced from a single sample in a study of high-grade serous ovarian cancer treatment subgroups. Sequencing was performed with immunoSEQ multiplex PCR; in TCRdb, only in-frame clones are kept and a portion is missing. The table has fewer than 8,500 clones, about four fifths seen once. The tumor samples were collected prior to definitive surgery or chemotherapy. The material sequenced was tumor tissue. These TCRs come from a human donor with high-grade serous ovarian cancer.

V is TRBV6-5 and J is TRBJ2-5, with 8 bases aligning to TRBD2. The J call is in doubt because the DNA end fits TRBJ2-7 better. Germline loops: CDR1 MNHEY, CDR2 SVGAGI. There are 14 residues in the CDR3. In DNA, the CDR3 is TGTGCCAGCACCGCCAGCGGGAGCAGCAACGAGCAGTACTTC. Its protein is CASTASGSSNEQYF.

The CDR3 nucleotides read TGTGCCAGCAGCCAACAGGGGGTAGGAACCGGGGAGCTGTTTTTT. Translation gives CASSQQGVGTGELFF. The chain links TRBV14 to TRBJ2-2; 7 nucleotides agree with TRBD1. Per the germline V gene, CDR1 is SGHDN and CDR2 is FVKESK. After removal of 2 bases from V and 5 bases from J, the junction contained 5 bases not matched to a gene. The CDR3 has 15 amino acids.

CDR3 protein: CASGLAGEETQYF. The CDR3 region has the DNA TGTGCCAGTGGACTAGCGGGAGAGGAGACCCAGTACTTC. The chain links TRBV6-5 to TRBJ2-5; the match to TRBD2 covers 13 bases. The V gene end was trimmed by 9 bases and the J gene end by 5 bases; junction bases not matched to a gene: 3. CDR1 is MNHEY, CDR2 SVGAGI, per germline. The CDR3 covers 13 residues.

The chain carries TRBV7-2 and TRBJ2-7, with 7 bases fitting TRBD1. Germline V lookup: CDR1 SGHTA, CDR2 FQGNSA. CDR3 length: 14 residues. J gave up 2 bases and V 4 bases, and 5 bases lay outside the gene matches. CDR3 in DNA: TGTGCCAGCAGCTCCAGACAGGGTCCCTACGAGCAGTACTTC. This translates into CASSSRQGPYEQYF.

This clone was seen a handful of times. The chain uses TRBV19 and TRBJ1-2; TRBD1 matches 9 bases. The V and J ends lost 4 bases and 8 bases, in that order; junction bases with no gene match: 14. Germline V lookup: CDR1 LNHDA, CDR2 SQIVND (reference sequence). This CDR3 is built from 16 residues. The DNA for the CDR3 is TGTGCCAGTAGTACTTCGGCCGGGACAGGGAGGAGCGGCTACACCTTC. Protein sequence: CASSTSAGTGRSGYTF.

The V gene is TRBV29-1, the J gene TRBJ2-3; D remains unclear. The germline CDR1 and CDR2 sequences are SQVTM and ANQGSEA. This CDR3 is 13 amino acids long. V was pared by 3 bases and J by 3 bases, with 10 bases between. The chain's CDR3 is CSVDRVGTDTQYF. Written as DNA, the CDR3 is TGCAGCGTTGACCGGGTGGGTACAGATACGCAGTATTTT.

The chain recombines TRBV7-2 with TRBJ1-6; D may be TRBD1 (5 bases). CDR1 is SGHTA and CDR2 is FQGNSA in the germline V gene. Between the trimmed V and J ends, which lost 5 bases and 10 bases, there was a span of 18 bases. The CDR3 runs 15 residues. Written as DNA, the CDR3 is TGTGCCAGCAGCGCCCGCTGGCAGGGAAGATCACCCCTCCACTTT. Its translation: CASSARWQGRSPLHF.

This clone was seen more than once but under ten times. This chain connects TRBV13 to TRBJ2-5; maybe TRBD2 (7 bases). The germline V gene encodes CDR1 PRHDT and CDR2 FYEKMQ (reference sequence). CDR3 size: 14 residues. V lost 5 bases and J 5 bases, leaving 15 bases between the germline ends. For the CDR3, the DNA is TGTGCCAGCAGCCTGGGCGGGGGCGCGGAGACCCAGTACTTC. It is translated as CASSLGGGAETQYF.

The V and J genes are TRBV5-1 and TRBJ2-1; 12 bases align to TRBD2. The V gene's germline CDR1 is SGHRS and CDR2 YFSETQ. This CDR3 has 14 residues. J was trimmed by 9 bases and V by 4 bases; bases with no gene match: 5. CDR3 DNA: TGCGCCAGCAGCCTCAGGACTAGCGGGACTGAGCAGTTCTTC. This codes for CASSLRTSGTEQFF.

CDR3 region: CASREQASSYGYTF. In DNA form, the CDR3 reads TGTGCCAGTAGGGAACAGGCTAGTAGCTATGGCTACACCTTC. The chain combines TRBV28 with TRBJ1-2; tentatively, D is TRBD1 (5 bases). Trimming left V 9 bases short and J 4 bases short, with 18 bases between. Germline CDR1 and CDR2: MDHEN and SYDVKM. The CDR3 sequence is 14 residues long.

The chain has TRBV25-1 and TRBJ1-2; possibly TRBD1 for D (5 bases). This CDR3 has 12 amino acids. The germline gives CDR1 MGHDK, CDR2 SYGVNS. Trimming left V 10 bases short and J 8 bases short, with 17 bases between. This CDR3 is CATRLDGDGYTF. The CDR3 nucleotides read TGTGCCACCAGATTAGACGGGGACGGCTACACCTTC.

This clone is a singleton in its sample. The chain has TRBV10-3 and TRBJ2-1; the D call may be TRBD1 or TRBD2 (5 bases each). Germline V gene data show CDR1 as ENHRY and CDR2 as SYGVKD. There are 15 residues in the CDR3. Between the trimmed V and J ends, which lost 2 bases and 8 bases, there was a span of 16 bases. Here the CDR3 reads CAISEPGALGDEQFF. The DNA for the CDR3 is TGTGCCATCAGTGAGCCCGGGGCGCTGGGAGATGAGCAGTTCTTC.

This CDR3 is CASSSWDRVYEQYF. DNA of the CDR3: TGTGCCAGCAGTTCCTGGGACAGGGTCTACGAGCAGTACTTC. This chain uses TRBV6-5 with TRBJ2-7; TRBD1 agrees at 9 bases. Germline loops: CDR1 MNHEY, CDR2 SVGAGI. The CDR3 has 14 residues. J lost 3 bases, V lost 4 bases, and 4 bases had no gene match.

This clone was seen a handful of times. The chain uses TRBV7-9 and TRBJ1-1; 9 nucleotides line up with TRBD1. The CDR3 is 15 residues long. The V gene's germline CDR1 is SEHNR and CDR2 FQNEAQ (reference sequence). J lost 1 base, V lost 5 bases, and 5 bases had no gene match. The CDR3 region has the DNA TGTGCCAGCAGCGTACAGGGGGCAGGGAACACTGAAGCTTTCTTT. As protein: CASSVQGAGNTEAFF.

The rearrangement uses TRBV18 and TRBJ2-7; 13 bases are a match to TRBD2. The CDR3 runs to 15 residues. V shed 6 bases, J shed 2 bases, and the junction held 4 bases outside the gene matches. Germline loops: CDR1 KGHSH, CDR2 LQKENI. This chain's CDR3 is CASSEGLAGAYEQYF. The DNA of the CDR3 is TGTGCCAGCTCGGAAGGACTAGCGGGAGCCTACGAGCAGTACTTC.